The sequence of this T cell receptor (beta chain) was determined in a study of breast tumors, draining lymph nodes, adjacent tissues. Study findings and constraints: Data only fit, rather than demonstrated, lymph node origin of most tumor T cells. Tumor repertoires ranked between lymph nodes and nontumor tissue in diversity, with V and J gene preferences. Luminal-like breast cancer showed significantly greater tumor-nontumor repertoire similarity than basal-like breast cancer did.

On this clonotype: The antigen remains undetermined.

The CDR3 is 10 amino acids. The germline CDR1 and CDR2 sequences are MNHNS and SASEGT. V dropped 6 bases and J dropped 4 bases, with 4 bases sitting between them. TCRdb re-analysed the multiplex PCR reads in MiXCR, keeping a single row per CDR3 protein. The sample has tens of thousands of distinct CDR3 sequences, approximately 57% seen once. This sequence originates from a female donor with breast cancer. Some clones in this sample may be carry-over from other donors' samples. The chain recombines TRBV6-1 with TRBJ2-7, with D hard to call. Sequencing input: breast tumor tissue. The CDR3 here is CASSLYEQYF. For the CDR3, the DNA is TGTGCCAGCAGCCTATACGAGCAGTACTTC.